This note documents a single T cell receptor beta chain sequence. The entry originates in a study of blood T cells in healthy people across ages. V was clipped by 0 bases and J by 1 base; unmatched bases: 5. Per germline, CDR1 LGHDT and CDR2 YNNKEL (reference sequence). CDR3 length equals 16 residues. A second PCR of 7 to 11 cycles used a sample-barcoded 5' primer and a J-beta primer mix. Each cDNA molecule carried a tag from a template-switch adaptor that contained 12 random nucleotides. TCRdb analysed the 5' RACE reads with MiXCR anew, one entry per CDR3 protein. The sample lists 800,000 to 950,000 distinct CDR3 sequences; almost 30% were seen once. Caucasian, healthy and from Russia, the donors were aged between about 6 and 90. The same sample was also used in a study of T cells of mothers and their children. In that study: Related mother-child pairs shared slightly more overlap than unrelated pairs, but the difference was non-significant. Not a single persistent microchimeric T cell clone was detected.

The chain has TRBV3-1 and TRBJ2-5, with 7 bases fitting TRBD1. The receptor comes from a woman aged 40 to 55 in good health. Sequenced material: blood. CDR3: CASSQDSWDSQETQYF. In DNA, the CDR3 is TGTGCCAGCAGCCAAGATAGTTGGGACAGCCAAGAGACCCAGTACTTC.